These 31 T cell receptor beta chains share one sample of origin, sequenced in a study of T cell changes during pregnancy in multiple sclerosis. Libraries were prepared by immunoSEQ multiplex PCR; TCRdb keeps only in-frame clonotypes and omits some of them. The table records roughly 40,000 clones, approximately 90% of them present only once. This sample comprised CD4+ T cells from peripheral blood mononuclear cells, obtained in the second trimester of pregnancy. The origin of the receptors is a female donor with multiple sclerosis, enrolled in a pregnancy study.

The rearrangement uses TRBV5-6 and TRBJ2-5; tentatively, D is TRBD1 (5 bases). This CDR3 contains 15 residues. Trimming removed 1 base at V and 1 base at J, with 11 bases between. Germline V gene lookup returns CDR1 SGHDT and CDR2 YYEEEE. The CDR3 sequence is CASSLWVGLQETQYF. The CDR3 DNA reads TGTGCCAGCAGCTTGTGGGTGGGGCTCCAAGAGACCCAGTACTTC.

The table lists this clone with a count of one. The chain combines TRBV5-6 with TRBJ2-2; 7 bases fit TRBD1. Germline CDR1 SGHDT, CDR2 YYEEEE. The CDR3 sequence is 15 residues long. V shed 6 bases and J 4 bases; nucleotides not matched to a gene: 9. The CDR3 bases are TGTGCCAGCAACTATCCACAGGGGAGCACCGGGGAGCTGTTTTTT. It encodes CASNYPQGSTGELFF.

The chain uses TRBV5-4 and TRBJ1-1; possibly TRBD1 for D (5 bases). The CDR3 spans 15 residues. The germline V and J ends were trimmed by 6 bases and 1 base, with 16 bases remaining between them. Per germline, CDR1 SGHNT and CDR2 YYREEE (reference sequence). In nucleotides, the CDR3 is TGTGCCAGCAATGTTCTGGGGCTCGGGAACACTGAAGCTTTCTTT. Amino acid sequence: CASNVLGLGNTEAFF.

The CDR3 is CAWSRTGKDTIYF. CDR3 nucleotide sequence: TGTGCCTGGAGCCGGACAGGGAAGGACACCATATATTTT. The genes are TRBV30 and TRBJ1-3, with 8 bases aligning to TRBD1. Per the germline V gene, CDR1 is GTSNPN and CDR2 is SVGIG (reference sequence). The CDR3 consists of 13 residues. The ends lost 3 bases at V and 8 bases at J; junction bases unmatched: 6. The whole variable domain, remainder taken from reference TRBV30 and TRBJ1-3, is SQTIHQWPATLVQPVGSPLSLECTVEGTSNPNLYWYRQAAGRGLQLLFYSVGIGQISSEVPQNLSASRPQDRQFILSSKKLLLSDSGFYLCAWSRTGKDTIYFGEGSWLTVV.

This sequence joins TRBV7-8 and TRBJ2-5; no reliable D call. The CDR3 contains 15 residues. V lost 5 bases, J lost 3 bases, and 16 bases lay in between. CDR1 is SGHVS, CDR2 FQNEAQ, per germline. DNA for the CDR3: TGTGCCAGCAGCCTAAGGCACACCACTAAAGAGACCCAGTACTTC. Residues: CASSLRHTTKETQYF.

The CDR3 sequence: CASSSRLAGAYEQYF. As DNA, the CDR3 is TGTGCCAGCAGTTCACGACTAGCGGGAGCCTACGAGCAGTACTTC. The gene calls are TRBV27 and TRBJ2-7; 12 bases align to TRBD2. CDR3 length equals 15 residues. CDR1 and CDR2 (germline): MNHEY, SMNVEV (reference sequence). Trimming at V came to 4 bases and at J to 2 bases, leaving 3 bases not matched to a gene.

The gene calls are TRBV2 and TRBJ2-7, with D tentatively TRBD1 (5 bases). The CDR3 has 13 amino acids. V lost 5 bases and J 7 bases, leaving 15 bases between the germline ends. Germline V gene data show CDR1 as SNHLY and CDR2 as FYNNEI. The CDR3 region is CASSPGQGGEQYF. CDR3 DNA: TGTGCCAGCAGTCCCGGGCAGGGCGGAGAGCAGTACTTC.

This CDR3 is CASSPRAGEIAEAFF. CDR3 coding DNA: TGTGCCAGCTCACCGAGGGCAGGGGAGATCGCTGAAGCTTTCTTT. V and J are TRBV18 and TRBJ1-1; D is perhaps TRBD1 (6 bases). Trimming shortened V by 3 bases and J by 6 bases, and 17 bases separated the two germline ends. Germline loops: CDR1 KGHSH, CDR2 LQKENI. The CDR3 sequence is 15 residues long.

J is TRBJ1-2 and V is TRBV10-3; D unclear. V was clipped by 4 bases and J by 2 bases, with 8 bases between them. Germline CDR1 is ENHRY and CDR2 is SYGVKD. This CDR3 spans 13 amino acids. CDR3 nucleotide sequence: TGTGCCATCAGTGGGAGACGGAACTATGGCTACACCTTC. Protein product: CAISGRRNYGYTF.

This clone is a singleton in its sample. The J gene is TRBJ1-2, the V gene TRBV6-1; D might be TRBD1 (5 bases). The germline CDR1 and CDR2 sequences are MNHNS and SASEGT. Trimming shortened V by 0 bases and J by 4 bases, and 12 bases separated the two germline ends. The CDR3 contains 15 residues. The CDR3 region is CASSEARHRSYGYTF. The CDR3 DNA sequence: TGTGCCAGCAGTGAAGCGCGTCACAGGAGCTATGGCTACACCTTC.

In its sample, this clone was seen once. The chain couples TRBV4-2 to TRBJ2-2; D ambiguous. The CDR3 sequence is 15 residues long. Germline CDR1 is LGHNA and CDR2 is YNFKEQ. Trimming stripped 4 bases from V and 0 bases from J, with 9 bases between. The CDR3 spells CASSPVSANTGELFF. In DNA form, the CDR3 reads TGTGCCAGCAGCCCCGTTTCCGCGAACACCGGGGAGCTGTTTTTT.

This chain joins TRBV27 and TRBJ1-5; D not certain. This CDR3 contains 17 residues. The germline CDR1 and CDR2 sequences are MNHEY and SMNVEV (reference sequence). The V and J ends lost 5 bases and 2 bases respectively, with 19 bases between them. The CDR3: CASSPSPSDSGNQPQHF. Written as DNA, the CDR3 is TGTGCCAGCAGTCCGTCTCCTTCCGATTCGGGCAATCAGCCCCAGCATTTT.

The gene calls are TRBV13 and TRBJ2-7; 7 nucleotides align to TRBD2. Germline trimming cut 3 bases from V and 2 bases from J; bases unmatched to any gene: 4. Germline V gene lookup returns CDR1 PRHDT and CDR2 FYEKMQ (reference sequence). This CDR3 has 14 amino acids. CDR3 loop: CASSLGGTTYEQYF. As DNA, the CDR3 is TGTGCCAGCAGCTTGGGGGGGACTACCTACGAGCAGTACTTC.

This chain joins TRBV15 and TRBJ2-5, with TRBD1 identical over 9 bases. The CDR3 covers 18 residues. Trimming took 2 bases from V and 1 from J; bases not matched to a gene: 11. Germline V gene data show CDR1 as LNHNV and CDR2 as YYDKDF (reference sequence). DNA of the CDR3: TGTGCCACCAGCAGACAATACTTATTGGGACAGGGCCAAGAGACCCAGTACTTC. Its translation: CATSRQYLLGQGQETQYF. Full variable domain (missing parts from reference TRBV15 and TRBJ2-5): DAMVIQNPRYQVTQFGKPVTLSCSQTLNHNVMYWYQQKSSQAPKLLFHYYDKDFNNEADTPDNFQSRRPNTSFCFLDIRSPGLGDTAMYLCATSRQYLLGQGQETQYFGPGTRLLVL.

The gene calls are TRBV10-3 and TRBJ2-7; TRBD1 agrees at 7 bases. This CDR3 has 13 residues. V shed 8 bases and J 4 bases; nucleotides not matched to a gene: 8. Germline V gives CDR1 ENHRY, CDR2 SYGVKD. CDR3 nucleotide sequence: TGTGCCATCCAAAGGGACAGATTATACGAGCAGTACTTC. Protein sequence: CAIQRDRLYEQYF.

The rearrangement uses TRBV7-2 and TRBJ1-5, with 10 positions matching TRBD1. The germline gives CDR1 SGHTA, CDR2 FQGNSA. V was clipped by 2 bases and J by 7 bases; unmatched bases: 5. The CDR3 totals 15 residues. In DNA, the CDR3 is TGTGCCAGCAGCTTATCGACAGGGGGCGGACAGCCCCAGCATTTT. It specifies CASSLSTGGGQPQHF.

The J gene is TRBJ1-3, the V gene TRBV19; 9 nucleotides align to TRBD1. This CDR3 comprises 16 residues. Per germline, CDR1 LNHDA and CDR2 SQIVND (reference sequence). Trimming cost V 8 bases and J 3 bases; bases outside gene matches: 11. CDR3 nucleotides: TGTGCCAGTCTCTACAGGGGGCAGTGGAGTGGAAACACCATATATTTT. This encodes CASLYRGQWSGNTIYF.

This rearrangement joins TRBV7-6 to TRBJ1-5; D is unresolved. Looked up from germline, CDR1 is SGHVS and CDR2 is FNYEAQ. The length of the CDR3 is 14 residues. V lost 5 bases and J lost 7, with 15 bases in between. CDR3 coding DNA: TGTGCCAGCAGCCAATGGGAGGGTCAACAGCCCCAGCATTTT. It translates to CASSQWEGQQPQHF.

V gene TRBV10-3 combines with J gene TRBJ2-1, with TRBD2 identical over 7 bases. CDR3 length: 15 amino acids. Germline values: CDR1 ENHRY, CDR2 SYGVKD. The ends lost 0 bases at V and 7 bases at J; junction bases unmatched: 6. The CDR3 coding sequence is TGTGCCATCAGTGAGTCTGGGCAGGGAGGGAATGAGCAGTTCTTC. This sequence encodes CAISESGQGGNEQFF.

The chain joins TRBV11-2 to TRBJ2-7; D possibly corresponds to TRBD1 (6 bases). Trimming cost V 0 bases and J 6 bases, with 18 bases left between them. The CDR3 extends over 16 amino acids. The germline gives CDR1 SGHAT, CDR2 FQNNGV. The CDR3 nucleotides are TGTGCCAGCAGCTTAGATTACTCGGCAGGGGCAAGCGAGCAGTACTTC. Translating it yields CASSLDYSAGASEQYF. Full variable domain (outside the CDR3, taken from reference TRBV11-2 and TRBJ2-7): EAGVAQSPRYKIIEKRQSVAFWCNPISGHATLYWYQQILGQGPKLLIQFQNNGVVDDSQLPKDRFSAERLKGVDSTLKIQPAKLEDSAVYLCASSLDYSAGASEQYFGPGTRLTVT.

This clone was picked up one time. The J gene is TRBJ2-7, the V gene TRBV30, with TRBD2 identical over 12 bases. Germline CDR1 and CDR2: GTSNPN and SVGIG (reference sequence). V trimming: 1 base; J trimming: 0 bases; junction bases outside the gene matches: 7. The CDR3 is made up of 17 amino acids. CDR3 nucleotides: TGTGCCTGGAGTGCACCTAGCGGGAGGGAACTCTCCTACGAGCAGTACTTC. It is translated as CAWSAPSGRELSYEQYF.

In its sample, this clone was seen once. This sequence joins TRBV6-5 and TRBJ1-4, with a tentative D call TRBD1 (6 bases). CDR1 and CDR2 (germline): MNHEY, SVGAGI. Trimming took 5 bases from V and 6 from J, leaving 16 bases between them. This CDR3 is built from 15 residues. The CDR3 nucleotides are TGTGCCAGCAGTCTCAGGGGTTTCGGCTATGAAAAACTGTTTTTT. This codes for CASSLRGFGYEKLFF.

This chain uses TRBV5-1 with TRBJ1-2; D may be TRBD1 (6 bases). The germline CDR1 and CDR2 sequences are SGHRS and YFSETQ. This CDR3 region has 12 residues. Trimming removed 0 bases from V and 7 bases from J, with 7 bases in between. In nucleotides, the CDR3 is TGCGCCAGCAGCTTGGGCAGGGGTGGCTACACCTTC. It yields the protein CASSLGRGGYTF.

The chain carries TRBV6-6 and TRBJ2-1; 10 positions agree with TRBD2. Trimming cost V 6 bases and J 6 bases; bases outside gene matches: 5. CDR1 is MNHNY, CDR2 SVGAGI, per germline (reference sequence). The CDR3 covers 14 residues. This CDR3 is CASRPGTSVNEQFF. CDR3 nucleotides: TGTGCCAGCAGACCCGGGACTAGCGTCAATGAGCAGTTCTTC.

The chain carries TRBV7-9 and TRBJ1-1, with D possibly being TRBD1 (6 bases). The CDR3 covers 15 residues. V was shortened by 4 bases and J by 3 bases, with 15 bases between the two germline ends. Per germline, CDR1 SEHNR and CDR2 FQNEAQ (reference sequence). CDR3 sequence reads: CASSSGDVRDTEAFF. The CDR3 coding sequence is TGTGCCAGCAGCTCAGGGGATGTAAGGGACACTGAAGCTTTCTTT.

The gene calls are TRBV5-6 and TRBJ2-7; TRBD1 aligns across 9 bases. CDR3 size: 15 residues. Germline CDR1 reads SGHDT; CDR2 reads YYEEEE. The J segment lost 2 bases and the V segment lost 6 bases, leaving 9 bases of the junction unmatched. The CDR3 spells CASKRGQGVPYEQYF. The CDR3 nucleotides are TGTGCCAGCAAACGGGGACAGGGTGTCCCCTACGAGCAGTACTTC.

The rearrangement joins TRBV11-2 to TRBJ1-1; weak D call: TRBD1 (5 bases). V was pared by 2 bases and J by 5 bases, with 9 bases between. This CDR3 has 13 residues. In germline, CDR1 is SGHAT, CDR2 FQNNGV. The CDR3 nucleotides read TGTGCCAGCAGCTTAACGGGGGGTACTGAAGCTTTCTTT. Translation: CASSLTGGTEAFF.

J is TRBJ1-2 and V is TRBV29-1; possible D gene TRBD1, 6 bases. Germline-derived CDR1 and CDR2 are SQVTM and ANQGSEA. CDR3 size: 12 residues. Between the trimmed V and J ends, which lost 0 bases and 9 bases, there was a span of 11 bases. The CDR3 region is CSVEEQGFRYTF. The CDR3 region has the DNA TGCAGCGTTGAAGAACAGGGCTTTCGCTACACCTTC.

V usage is TRBV6-6 and J usage is TRBJ1-5; 8 nucleotides match TRBD1. The V segment lost 4 bases and the J segment 6 bases; nucleotides outside the gene matches: 8. Germline CDR1 MNHNY, CDR2 SVGAGI (reference sequence). The CDR3 runs to 15 residues. Here the CDR3 reads CASSSQTGDGQPQHF. The CDR3 nucleotides read TGTGCCAGCAGTTCCCAGACAGGGGACGGTCAGCCCCAGCATTTT.

The table lists this clone with a few counts. This chain links TRBV5-1 with TRBJ1-1, with D possibly being TRBD1 (5 bases). Between the trimmed V and J ends, which lost 2 bases and 4 bases, there was a span of 9 bases. Germline V CDR1 and CDR2: SGHRS, YFSETQ. The CDR3 runs to 13 residues. This CDR3 is CASSLQEATEAFF. The CDR3 DNA reads as TGCGCCAGCAGCTTACAGGAAGCCACTGAAGCTTTCTTT.

The rearrangement joins TRBV6-5 to TRBJ1-3; 7 bases map to TRBD1. Per the germline V gene, CDR1 is MNHEY and CDR2 is SVGAGI. This CDR3 region has 13 residues. The trim removed 8 bases at V and 2 bases at J, leaving 3 bases unmatched. The CDR3 DNA is TGTGCCAGCGGTGGGACAGCTGGAAACACCATATATTTT. Translated: CASGGTAGNTIYF.